Described below is a single T cell receptor beta chain sequence and its context. Here immunoSEQ multiplex PCR was the method, and the copy in TCRdb shows in-frame clones only, minus some. This sample has 4,500 to 5,000 clones, with roughly 84% found just once. The sample comes from a study of brain metastases from non-small cell lung cancer. The germline CDR1 and CDR2 sequences are SEHNR and FQNEAQ (reference sequence). The CDR3 is 15 residues long. With V trimmed by 4 bases and J by 4 bases, 10 bases remained unmatched. The chain links TRBV7-9 to TRBJ2-7, with 7 bases matching TRBD1. Sample: tissue from a brain metastasis. The receptor was derived from a donor at least 40 years old with non-small cell lung cancer. CDR3 DNA sequence: TGTGCCAGCAGCTACGATCGGGACAGCAGATACGAGCAGTACTTC. Its translation: CASSYDRDSRYEQYF.